This T cell receptor beta chain was observed in a study of T cell repertoires in cytomegalovirus infection. Study context: Indications came from public TCR beta signatures; they pointed to CMV infection and to a matching HLA type.

In germline, CDR1 is LGHNA, CDR2 YNFKEQ. Trimming removed 0 bases at V and 2 bases at J, with 18 bases between. The CDR3 spans 18 residues. General study results and limits: Individuals carrying CMV plus the relevant HLA were identified by cumulative frequency of public TCR beta families. In two of eight donors, the top clonotype was HLA-C-restricted CMV-specific.

Regarding this clonotype: What it binds is not known.

In TCRdb, the reads were re-called with MiXCR into one record per CDR3 protein. The sample has about 770,000 distinct CDR3 sequences; about 29% are singletons. The rearrangement joins TRBV4-2 to TRBJ2-3; D unclear. Sequencing used cultured CD8+ T cells from PBMCs, obtained from culture after CMV antigen stimulation. The TCR was taken from a human donor in good health (CMV status not recorded). Some clones in this sample may be carry-over from other donors' samples. The CDR3 nucleotides read TGTGCCAGCAGCCAAGAGATTTTAGGAGCGAGGTTCACAGATACGCAGTATTTT. Translating it yields CASSQEILGARFTDTQYF.